Listed here are 25 T cell receptor beta chains from one sample, sequenced in a study of early T cells in non-severe SARS-CoV-2 infection. TCRdb re-called the 5' RACE reads through MiXCR, storing one row per CDR3 protein. This table has 70,000 or so distinct CDR3 sequences, roughly a tenth appearing once. The specimen was whole blood, collected at baseline. Source of these receptors: an adult who was a healthcare worker with PCR-confirmed SARS-CoV-2 infection or an uninfected control (not recorded which).

The V and J genes are TRBV3-1 and TRBJ2-7, with 12 bases fitting TRBD2. In germline, CDR1 is LGHDT, CDR2 YNNKEL (reference sequence). The CDR3 has 13 residues. V shed 6 bases, J shed 3 bases, and the junction held 0 bases outside the gene matches. CDR3 coding DNA: TGTGCCAGCAGGACTAGCGGGGGCTACGAGCAGTACTTC. It specifies CASRTSGGYEQYF.

This clonotype was picked up many times. CDR3 in amino acids: CASSTNRLETQYF. The CDR3, as DNA: TGTGCCAGCAGCACAAATCGGTTGGAGACCCAGTACTTC. The rearrangement joins TRBV7-2 to TRBJ2-5; D gene ambiguous. Germline CDR1 is SGHTA and CDR2 is FQGNSA. CDR3 length equals 13 residues. Trimming removed 5 bases at V and 5 bases at J, with 12 bases between.

This clonotype appeared a few times. The chain combines TRBV7-2 with TRBJ2-7; 9 nucleotides agree with TRBD1. CDR3 length: 14 residues. The V gene's germline CDR1 is SGHTA and CDR2 FQGNSA. Germline trimming cut 5 bases from V and 0 bases from J; bases unmatched to any gene: 2. The CDR3 DNA sequence: TGTGCCAGCAGCCGGACAGGGGTCTCCTACGAGCAGTACTTC. It codes for CASSRTGVSYEQYF.

This clonotype was counted a few times. The chain has TRBV20-1 and TRBJ2-3; TRBD1 aligns across 9 bases. The CDR3 length is 14 residues. CDR1 and CDR2 from the germline V gene are DFQATT and SNEGSKA (reference sequence). With V trimmed by 1 base and J by 9 bases, 8 bases remained unmatched. Here the CDR3 DNA reads TGCAGTGCTAGAGCCGGACAGGGGTATGGAACGCAGTATTTT. It codes for CSARAGQGYGTQYF.

The genes are TRBV12-3 or TRBV12-4 and TRBJ1-6; 9 bases match TRBD1. With 5 bases clipped from V and 10 bases from J, the junction kept 6 bases outside the gene matches. This CDR3 has 14 residues. CDR3: CASSPGTGYSPLHF. In DNA form, the CDR3 reads TGTGCCAGCAGTCCCGGGACAGGGTACTCACCCCTCCACTTT.

V and J are TRBV12-3 or TRBV12-4 and TRBJ2-2; D is possibly TRBD1 or TRBD2 (5 bases each). V shed 6 bases and J shed 7 bases, with 12 bases lying between them. The CDR3 is made up of 13 amino acids. The DNA for the CDR3 is TGTGCCAGCAGCGCAGGGACGGACGGGGAGCTGTTTTTT. Translating it yields CASSAGTDGELFF.

This clonotype was seen ten or more times. V is TRBV7-8 and J is TRBJ2-3, with 14 bases that match TRBD2. The CDR3 is made up of 17 amino acids. V lost 7 bases, J lost 6 bases, and 12 bases stayed unmatched. CDR1 and CDR2 from the germline V gene are SGHVS and FQNEAQ. DNA for the CDR3: TGTGCCAGCAAAGGACTAGCGGGGGGCTTAACAAGGGATACGCAGTATTTT. It yields the protein CASKGLAGGLTRDTQYF.

This clonotype appeared many times. The chain joins TRBV6-6 to TRBJ2-7, with unresolved D. Trimming shortened V by 0 bases and J by 1 base, and 10 bases separated the two germline ends. CDR1 MNHNY and CDR2 SVGAGI come from the germline V gene (reference sequence). This CDR3 contains 15 residues. The DNA for the CDR3 is TGTGCCAGCAGTTACTCTTCACAGCTATCCTACGAGCAGTACTTC. It codes for CASSYSSQLSYEQYF.

This clonotype was seen many times. The rearrangement joins TRBV9 to TRBJ2-7; 10 nucleotides line up with TRBD1. The germline V gene has CDR1 SGDLS and CDR2 YYNGEE. There are 14 residues in the CDR3. V lost 4 bases, J lost 7 bases, and 8 bases stayed unmatched. The CDR3 DNA sequence: TGTGCCAGCAGCTCACGGGACAGGGGAGGAGAGCAGTACTTC. Amino acids: CASSSRDRGGEQYF.

CDR3 residues: CASSRQGYNSPLHF. The CDR3, as DNA: TGCGCCAGCAGTCGTCAGGGGTATAATTCACCCCTCCACTTT. The V gene is TRBV5-1, the J gene TRBJ1-6; TRBD1 is a possible D gene (6 bases). CDR3 length equals 14 residues. CDR1 is SGHRS and CDR2 is YFSETQ in the germline V gene. The V end was cut by 5 bases, the J end by 4 bases, with 10 bases between. Full variable domain (outside the CDR3, taken from reference TRBV5-1 and TRBJ1-6): KAGVTQTPRYLIKTRGQQVTLSCSPISGHRSVSWYQQTPGQGLQFLFEYFSETQRNKGNFPGRFSGRQFSNSRSEMNVSTLELGDSALYLCASSRQGYNSPLHFGNGTRLTVT.

The chain couples TRBV6-2 or TRBV6-3 to TRBJ2-5, with no clear D. V lost 6 bases to trimming and J lost 1 base, with 9 bases between them. Germline CDR1 reads MNHEY; CDR2 reads SVGEGT. The CDR3 is 13 residues long. CDR3 nucleotides: TGTGCCAGCAGCGACTTGACCCAAGAGACCCAGTACTTC. It encodes CASSDLTQETQYF.

The chain combines TRBV12-3 or TRBV12-4 with TRBJ2-1; 14 bases are a match to TRBD2. This CDR3 is built from 14 residues. V was clipped by 6 bases and J by 7 bases; unmatched bases: 2. Here the CDR3 reads CASRGTSGGNEQFF. CDR3 bases: TGTGCCAGCAGAGGGACTAGCGGGGGAAATGAGCAGTTCTTC.

This clonotype was observed a handful of times. This chain links TRBV11-2 with TRBJ2-5; D unresolved. V shed 8 bases and J shed 5 bases, with 15 bases lying between them. This CDR3 region has 13 residues. Germline V gene sequence: CDR1 SGHAT, CDR2 FQNNGV. CDR3: CASRGSLGETQYF. Written as DNA, the CDR3 is TGTGCCAGCCGTGGGTCTCTGGGGGAGACCCAGTACTTC.

This chain joins TRBV27 and TRBJ1-3; 12 bases fit TRBD1. From germline, CDR1 is MNHEY and CDR2 SMNVEV (reference sequence). The length of the CDR3 is 13 residues. With 9 bases clipped from V and 5 bases from J, the junction kept 2 bases outside the gene matches. For the CDR3, the DNA is TGTGCCAGTGGGGACAGGGGGCGAAACACCATATATTTT. Protein product: CASGDRGRNTIYF.

In this sample, this clonotype turned up a few times. This chain connects TRBV27 to TRBJ2-5; TRBD1 agrees at 9 bases. V was pared by 10 bases and J by 7 bases, with 10 bases of the junction left unmatched. This CDR3 contains 13 residues. CDR1 is MNHEY and CDR2 is SMNVEV in the germline V gene (reference sequence). CDR3 region: CATRTGEKGTQYF. CDR3 coding DNA: TGTGCCACCCGGACAGGGGAGAAAGGGACCCAGTACTTC.

The chain joins TRBV10-3 to TRBJ2-5, with 9 nucleotides matching TRBD1. V gave up 0 bases and J gave up 1 base; unmatched junction bases: 0. CDR1 ENHRY and CDR2 SYGVKD come from the germline V gene. The CDR3 totals 15 residues. The chain's CDR3 is CAISESTGGQETQYF. The CDR3 nucleotides are TGTGCCATCAGTGAGTCGACAGGGGGCCAAGAGACCCAGTACTTC.

This clonotype was detected a few times. The V and J genes are TRBV6-2 or TRBV6-3 and TRBJ2-3; D ambiguous. V dropped 7 bases and J dropped 6 bases, with 11 bases sitting between them. The length of the CDR3 is 12 residues. Germline assignment: CDR1 MNHEY and CDR2 SVGEGT. The CDR3: CASTSVSDTQYF. The CDR3 nucleotides are TGTGCCAGCACTTCAGTTTCCGATACGCAGTATTTT.

This chain uses TRBV13 with TRBJ2-1, with a weak D call TRBD2 (5 bases). This CDR3 region has 14 residues. V lost 5 bases and J 3 bases, leaving 11 bases between the germline ends. Germline values: CDR1 PRHDT, CDR2 FYEKMQ (reference sequence). DNA of the CDR3: TGTGCCAGCAGCCCCGGGATTTTCTACAATGAGCAGTTCTTC. Protein product: CASSPGIFYNEQFF.

This clonotype came up a few times. This chain uses TRBV10-3 with TRBJ1-1; 7 positions match TRBD1. The junction had 5 bases not matched to a gene; V was cut back by 6 bases and J by 1 base. The CDR3 is made up of 14 amino acids. Germline values: CDR1 ENHRY, CDR2 SYGVKD. CDR3 sequence: CAIRAGGENTEAFF. DNA of the CDR3: TGTGCCATCAGGGCAGGGGGGGAGAACACTGAAGCTTTCTTT.

This clonotype was counted many times. The chain is built from TRBV28 and TRBJ2-7; D unclear. This CDR3 is built from 15 residues. Looked up from germline, CDR1 is MDHEN and CDR2 is SYDVKM. Trimming stripped 1 base from V and 3 bases from J, with 13 bases between. The CDR3 loop reads CASSLYAERIYEQYF. The CDR3 DNA follows: TGTGCCAGCAGTTTATATGCCGAACGAATCTACGAGCAGTACTTC.

V gene TRBV3-1 combines with J gene TRBJ2-3; the match to TRBD2 covers 8 bases. Germline assignment: CDR1 LGHDT and CDR2 YNNKEL (reference sequence). With 4 bases clipped from V and 4 bases from J, the junction kept 10 bases outside the gene matches. The CDR3 runs to 16 residues. CDR3 sequence (DNA): TGTGCCAGCAGCCCCCCCGGGGGGGCCTTTGCAGATACGCAGTATTTT. Its translation: CASSPPGGAFADTQYF.

This clonotype was recorded many times. This chain joins TRBV6-5 and TRBJ2-2; 9 bases are shared with TRBD1. The ends lost 6 bases at V and 6 bases at J; junction bases unmatched: 5. Germline V CDR1 and CDR2: MNHEY, SVGAGI. The CDR3 is 14 residues long. CDR3 nucleotides: TGTGCCAGCAGCAGGGACAGGGTCGCCGGGGAGCTGTTTTTT. Translated: CASSRDRVAGELFF.

This clonotype occurred a few times. The CDR3 DNA sequence: TGTGCCAGCATCTACAGGGGGAATGGCTACACCTTC. The encoded protein is CASIYRGNGYTF. The V gene is TRBV2, the J gene TRBJ1-2; 8 bases fit TRBD1. The germline V gene encodes CDR1 SNHLY and CDR2 FYNNEI. This CDR3 is 12 amino acids long. V lost 7 bases to trimming and J lost 6 bases; unmatched junction nucleotides: 4.

This clonotype appeared a few times. The V and J genes are TRBV12-3 or TRBV12-4 and TRBJ2-3; D gene uncertain. Trimming pared 6 bases from V and 2 bases from J, leaving 12 bases between. The CDR3 totals 14 residues. The CDR3 DNA reads TGTGCCAGCAGCCCCGGGTCGCTCACAGATACGCAGTATTTT. Encoded protein: CASSPGSLTDTQYF.

In its sample, this clonotype was seen a few times. The J gene is TRBJ2-1, the V gene TRBV7-2; D tentatively fits TRBD1 or TRBD2 (6 bases each). This CDR3 is built from 15 residues. Trimming shortened V by 8 bases and J by 2 bases, and 16 bases separated the two germline ends. Germline CDR1 and CDR2: SGHTA and FQGNSA. This chain's CDR3 is CASPQRGGTYNEQFF. The CDR3 nucleotides are TGTGCCAGCCCCCAGCGAGGGGGGACCTACAATGAGCAGTTCTTC.